The present T cell receptor beta chain was sequenced within a study of blood T cells in healthy people across ages. Total RNA was isolated from each sample in quantities of at least 5.5 micrograms. Through a sample-barcoded 5' primer and a J-beta primer mix, a second PCR was run for roughly 7 to 11 cycles. A template-switch adaptor with 12 random nucleotides tagged each cDNA molecule. From the 5' RACE reads, TCRdb called clonotypes with MiXCR, one entry per CDR3 protein. The sample holds over a million distinct CDR3 sequences, around 43% seen once. As concerns this clonotype: Its antigen is still unknown.

CDR3 length: 15 amino acids. V lost 6 bases, J lost 2 bases, and 17 bases lay in between. Study-level findings and limits: Conclusively comparing naive with antigen-experienced cells was impossible with unsorted PBMCs. The long-lived group displayed more naive CD4+ cells, plus higher diversity, than the aged donors did.

J is TRBJ2-7 and V is TRBV12-3 or TRBV12-4; D possibly corresponds to TRBD1 (6 bases). The sequence was obtained from an older woman in good health. Source material: blood. CDR3 sequence: CASRQGTSGAYEQYF. CDR3 bases: TGTGCCAGCAGGCAGGGGACATCGGGCGCCTACGAGCAGTACTTC.